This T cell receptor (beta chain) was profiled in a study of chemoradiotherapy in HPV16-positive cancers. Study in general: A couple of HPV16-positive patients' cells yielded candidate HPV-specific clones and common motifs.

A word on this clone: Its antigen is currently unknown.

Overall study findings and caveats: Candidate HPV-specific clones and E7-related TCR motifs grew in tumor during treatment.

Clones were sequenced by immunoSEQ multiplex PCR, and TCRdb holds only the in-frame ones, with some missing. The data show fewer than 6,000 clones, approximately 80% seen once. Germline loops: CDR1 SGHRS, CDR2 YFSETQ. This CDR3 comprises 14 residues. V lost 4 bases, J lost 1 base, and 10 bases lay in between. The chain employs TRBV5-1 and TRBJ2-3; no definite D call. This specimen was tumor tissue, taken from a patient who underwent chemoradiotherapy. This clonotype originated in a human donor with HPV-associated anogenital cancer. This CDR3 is CASSVAGGTDTQYF. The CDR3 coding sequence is TGCGCCAGCAGCGTAGCAGGAGGCACAGATACGCAGTATTTT.